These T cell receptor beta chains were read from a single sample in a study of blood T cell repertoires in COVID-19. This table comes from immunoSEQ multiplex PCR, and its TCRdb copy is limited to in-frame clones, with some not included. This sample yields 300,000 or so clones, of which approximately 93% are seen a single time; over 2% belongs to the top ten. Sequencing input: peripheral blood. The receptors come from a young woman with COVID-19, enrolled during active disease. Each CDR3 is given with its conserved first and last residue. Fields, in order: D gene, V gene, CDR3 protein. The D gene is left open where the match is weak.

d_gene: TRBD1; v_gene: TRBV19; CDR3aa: CASSLGPGTGIDYGYTF
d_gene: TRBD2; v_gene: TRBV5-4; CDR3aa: CASSPQLAGNEQFF
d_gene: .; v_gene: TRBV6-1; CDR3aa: CASSEVAGQGGYGYTF
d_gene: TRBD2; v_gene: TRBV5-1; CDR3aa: CASSYLAGGIYNEQFF
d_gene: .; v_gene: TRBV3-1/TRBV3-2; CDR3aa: CASSQVSATNEKLFF
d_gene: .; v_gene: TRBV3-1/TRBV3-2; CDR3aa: CASSQVPEGEAFF
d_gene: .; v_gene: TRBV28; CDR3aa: CASTSAGETNEKLFF
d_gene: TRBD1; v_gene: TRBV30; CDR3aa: CAWSRDRVDNEQFF
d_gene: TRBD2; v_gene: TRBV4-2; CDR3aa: CASSQEGTSGARTHEQYF
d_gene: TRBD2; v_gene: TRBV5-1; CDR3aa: CASSLGASGRGYQETQYF
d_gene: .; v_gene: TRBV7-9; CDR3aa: CASSSADAVNTEAFF
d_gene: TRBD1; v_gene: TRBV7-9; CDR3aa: CASSPRQGKDTEAFF
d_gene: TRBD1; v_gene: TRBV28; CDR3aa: CAIGQGALGGNEKLFF
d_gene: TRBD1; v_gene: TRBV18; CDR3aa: CASSGQLEAFF
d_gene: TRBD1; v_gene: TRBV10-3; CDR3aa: CAISESPRDRGATEAFF
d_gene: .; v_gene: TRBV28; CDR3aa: CASSLLSGNTEAFF
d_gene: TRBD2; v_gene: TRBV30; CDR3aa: CAWAGGPSRSYNEQFF